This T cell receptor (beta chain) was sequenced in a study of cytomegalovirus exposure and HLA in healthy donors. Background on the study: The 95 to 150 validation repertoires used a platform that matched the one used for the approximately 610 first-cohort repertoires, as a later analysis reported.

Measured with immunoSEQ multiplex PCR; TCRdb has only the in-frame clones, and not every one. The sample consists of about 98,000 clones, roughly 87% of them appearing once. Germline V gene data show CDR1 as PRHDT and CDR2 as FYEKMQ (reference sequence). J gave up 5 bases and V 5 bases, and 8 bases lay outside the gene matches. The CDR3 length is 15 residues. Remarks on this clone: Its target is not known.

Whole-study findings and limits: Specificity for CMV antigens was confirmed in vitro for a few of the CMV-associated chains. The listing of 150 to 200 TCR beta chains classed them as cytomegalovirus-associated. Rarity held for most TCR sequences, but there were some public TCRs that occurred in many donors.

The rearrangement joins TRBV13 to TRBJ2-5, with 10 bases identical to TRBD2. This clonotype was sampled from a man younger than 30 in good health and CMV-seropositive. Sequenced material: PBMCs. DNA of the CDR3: TGTGCCAGCAGCCAGTCTAGCGGGGGAGGGGAGACCCAGTACTTC. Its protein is CASSQSSGGGETQYF.